The clone carrying this T cell receptor (beta chain) was observed a handful of times. What it recognizes is unknown. Trimming at V came to 6 bases and at J to 4 bases, leaving 3 bases not matched to a gene. The germline V gene has CDR1 SQVTM and CDR2 ANQGSEA. This CDR3 contains 12 residues. TCRdb reprocessed the RT-PCR reads with MiXCR, giving one entry per CDR3 protein. The table includes about 700,000 distinct CDR3 sequences, approximately 14% detected once. These data are taken from a study of response to subunit inactivated influenza vaccine. Study-level results: There was a suggestion from the authors that each seasonal influenza vaccination recruits few new T cells.

The specimen was PBMCs from blood, collected 11 to 12 days after vaccination. This sequence originates from a man aged 45-60 years who received an inactivated influenza vaccine. The chain recombines TRBV29-1 with TRBJ2-3; 8 nucleotides match TRBD2. The CDR3 protein is CSVDGGADTQYF. The CDR3 region has the DNA TGCAGCGTGGACGGGGGGGCAGATACGCAGTATTTT.